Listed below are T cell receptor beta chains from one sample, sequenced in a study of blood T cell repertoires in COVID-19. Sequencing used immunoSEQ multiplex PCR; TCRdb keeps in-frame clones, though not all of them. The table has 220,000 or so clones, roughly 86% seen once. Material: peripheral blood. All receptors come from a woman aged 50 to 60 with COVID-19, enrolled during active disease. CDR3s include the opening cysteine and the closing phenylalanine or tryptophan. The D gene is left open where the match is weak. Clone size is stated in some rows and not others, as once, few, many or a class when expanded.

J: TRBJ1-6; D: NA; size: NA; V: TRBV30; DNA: TGTGCCTGGAGTACGTCGGGGAGCTCCTATAATTCACCCCTCCACTTT; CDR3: CAWSTSGSSYNSPLHF
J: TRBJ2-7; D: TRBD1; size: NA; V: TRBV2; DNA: TGTGCCAGCAGTGAAAGGATGGGACAGTTCTACGAGCAGTACTTC; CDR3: CASSERMGQFYEQYF
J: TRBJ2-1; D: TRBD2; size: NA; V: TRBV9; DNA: TGTGCCAGCAGCGCGCTAGCGGGCTTTCACAATGAGCAGTTCTTC; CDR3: CASSALAGFHNEQFF
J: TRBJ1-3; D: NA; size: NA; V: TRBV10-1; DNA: TGCGCCAGCAGTGATGGGGCGGCGAGTACCTCTGGAAACACCATATATTTT; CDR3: CASSDGAASTSGNTIYF
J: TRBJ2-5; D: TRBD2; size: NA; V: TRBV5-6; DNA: TGTGCCAGCAGCGCTGGTGTCGGGGGGGCCGGGGAGACCCAGTACTTC; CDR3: CASSAGVGGAGETQYF
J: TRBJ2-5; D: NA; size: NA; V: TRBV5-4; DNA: TGTGCCAGCAGCTTGGAGCCCCAAGAGACCCAGTACTTC; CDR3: CASSLEPQETQYF
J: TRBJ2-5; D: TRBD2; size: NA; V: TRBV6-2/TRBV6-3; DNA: TGTGCCAGCAGTTACCGCGGGGGTTTGGAGACCCAGTACTTC; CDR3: CASSYRGGLETQYF
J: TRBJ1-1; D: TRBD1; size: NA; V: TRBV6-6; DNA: TGTGCCAGCAGTGTCACAGGGGGCGAGACTGAAGCTTTCTTT; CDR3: CASSVTGGETEAFF
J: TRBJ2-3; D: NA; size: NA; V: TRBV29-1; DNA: TGCAGCGTTGAAGTAGGGGTCCCAGATACGCAGTATTTT; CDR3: CSVEVGVPDTQYF
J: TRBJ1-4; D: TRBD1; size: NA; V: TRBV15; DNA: TGTGCCACCAGCAGACCCGGGACAGAGGGTGAAAAACTGTTTTTT; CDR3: CATSRPGTEGEKLFF
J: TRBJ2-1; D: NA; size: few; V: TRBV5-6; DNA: TGTGCCAGCAGCTCGGACTTAACCTCCTACAATGAGCAGTTCTTC; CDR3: CASSSDLTSYNEQFF
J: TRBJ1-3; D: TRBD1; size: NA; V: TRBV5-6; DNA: TGTGCCAGCAGCCCTCGGACAGGGGTAGGAAACACCATATATTTT; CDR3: CASSPRTGVGNTIYF
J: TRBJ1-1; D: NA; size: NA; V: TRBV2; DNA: TGTGCCAGCAGTGAGGGGGGAAACGCTGAAGCTTTCTTT; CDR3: CASSEGGNAEAFF
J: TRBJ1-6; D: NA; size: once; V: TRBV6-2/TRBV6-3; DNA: TGTGCCAGCAGTTACGGGGCAGGGTCCTCACCCCTCCACTTT; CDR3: CASSYGAGSSPLHF
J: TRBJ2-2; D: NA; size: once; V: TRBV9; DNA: TGTGCCAGCAGCATCAATTCAGCAGGCACCGGGGAGCTGTTTTTT; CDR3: CASSINSAGTGELFF
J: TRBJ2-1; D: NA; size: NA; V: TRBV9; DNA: TGTGCCAGCAGCACCGGACAGTATGACAATGAGCAGTTCTTC; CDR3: CASSTGQYDNEQFF
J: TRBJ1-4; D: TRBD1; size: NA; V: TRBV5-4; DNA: TGTGCCAGCAGCTTGGAACCTAGGACAGGGGGATTTGGAGAAAAACTGTTTTTT; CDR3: CASSLEPRTGGFGEKLFF
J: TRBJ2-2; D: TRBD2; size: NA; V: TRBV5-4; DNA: TGTGCCAGCAGCGACGGACTAGCGGTCGGGGAGCTGTTTTTT; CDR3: CASSDGLAVGELFF
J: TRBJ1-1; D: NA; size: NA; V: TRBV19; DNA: TGTGCCAGTAGTATAGATCTAGGGACAATTGTTGAAGCTTTCTTT; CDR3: CASSIDLGTIVEAFF
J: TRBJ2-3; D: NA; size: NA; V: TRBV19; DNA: TGTGCCAGTAGTCCCCTGGGGGGAACGCAGTATTTT; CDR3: CASSPLGGTQYF
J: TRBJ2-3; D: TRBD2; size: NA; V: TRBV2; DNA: TGTGCCAGCAGTGAGAGTCCGGCGGGGGGCACAGATACGCAGTATTTT; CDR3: CASSESPAGGTDTQYF
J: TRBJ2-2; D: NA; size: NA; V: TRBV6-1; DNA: TGTGCCAGCAGTGTGAAAGGAGGGCCAAACACCGGGGAGCTGTTTTTT; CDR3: CASSVKGGPNTGELFF
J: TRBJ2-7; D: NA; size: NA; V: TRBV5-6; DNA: TGTGCCAGCAGCTTCGGACAAAACACCTACGAGCAGTACTTC; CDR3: CASSFGQNTYEQYF
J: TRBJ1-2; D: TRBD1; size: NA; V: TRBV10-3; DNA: TGTGCCATCCACCCCCGGGACAGCAAAAGCTACACCTTC; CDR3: CAIHPRDSKSYTF
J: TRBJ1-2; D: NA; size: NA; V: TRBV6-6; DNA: TGTGCCAGCAGGGAAAACAGGGATGGCTACACCTTC; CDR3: CASRENRDGYTF
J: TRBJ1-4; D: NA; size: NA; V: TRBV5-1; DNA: TGCGCCAGCAGCTTAGGCAGGGAGGGTGAAAAACTGTTTTTT; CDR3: CASSLGREGEKLFF
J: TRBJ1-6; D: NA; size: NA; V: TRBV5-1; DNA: TGCGCCAGCAGCTTTCGGCAGGGGAGTTCACCCCTCCACTTT; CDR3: CASSFRQGSSPLHF
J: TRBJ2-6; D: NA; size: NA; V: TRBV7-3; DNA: TGTGCCAGCAGCTTGGACAGCCCTCTGACTGGGGCCAACGTCCTGACTTTC; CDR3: CASSLDSPLTGANVLTF
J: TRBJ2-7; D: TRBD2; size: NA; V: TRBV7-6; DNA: TGTGCCAGCAGCTTAGGTGGGGGCCTTGGACTAGCAGGACCCTACGAGCAGTACTTC; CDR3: CASSLGGGLGLAGPYEQYF
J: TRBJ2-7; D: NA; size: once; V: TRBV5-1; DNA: TGCGCCAGCAGCTCTCGACAGACAGACTCCTACGAGCAGTACTTC; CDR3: CASSSRQTDSYEQYF
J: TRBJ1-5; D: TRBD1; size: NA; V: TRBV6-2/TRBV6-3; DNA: TGTGCCAGCAGTTACCTAGGGGGCGCAGATCAGCCCCAGCATTTT; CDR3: CASSYLGGADQPQHF
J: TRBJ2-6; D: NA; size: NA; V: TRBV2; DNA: TGTGCCAGCAGTCGAATGACTTCTCTTGGGGCCAACGTCCTGACTTTC; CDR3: CASSRMTSLGANVLTF
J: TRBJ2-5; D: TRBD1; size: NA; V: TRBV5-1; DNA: TGCGCCAGCAGCTTTGGCAGGGGGCGTAGGGAGACCCAGTACTTC; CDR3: CASSFGRGRRETQYF
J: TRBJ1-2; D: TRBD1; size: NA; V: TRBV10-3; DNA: TGTGCCATCAGTCTCAGGACAGGGGTACCCGAAGAAGGCTACACCTTC; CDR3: CAISLRTGVPEEGYTF
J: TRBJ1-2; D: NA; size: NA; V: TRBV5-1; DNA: TGCGCCAGCAGCTTTACAGACCCTAACTATGGCTACACCTTC; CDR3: CASSFTDPNYGYTF
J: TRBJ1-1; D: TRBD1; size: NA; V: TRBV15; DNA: TGTGCCACCAGCCGCCGACAGGGAAGGAATAACGCTGAAGCTTTCTTT; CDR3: CATSRRQGRNNAEAFF
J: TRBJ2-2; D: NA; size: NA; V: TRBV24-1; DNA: TGTGCCACCAGTGATTTGCAATTAGGGGCGAACACCGGGGAGCTGTTTTTT; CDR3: CATSDLQLGANTGELFF
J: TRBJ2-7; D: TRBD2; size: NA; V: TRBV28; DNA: TGTGCCAGCTCCCAATTAGCGGGGGGGGTTGACGAGCAGTACTTC; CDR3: CASSQLAGGVDEQYF
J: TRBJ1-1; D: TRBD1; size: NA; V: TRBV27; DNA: TGTGCCAGCAGTTTTTCCCGGACAGGGAAAACTGAAGCTTTCTTT; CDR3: CASSFSRTGKTEAFF
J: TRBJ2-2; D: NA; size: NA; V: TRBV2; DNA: TGTGCCAGCGTTTATAGAAACACCGGGGAGCTGTTTTTT; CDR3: CASVYRNTGELFF
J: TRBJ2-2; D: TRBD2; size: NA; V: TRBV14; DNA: TGTGCCAGCAGCCAAGTGCGGGGGACCGGGGAGCTGTTTTTT; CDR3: CASSQVRGTGELFF
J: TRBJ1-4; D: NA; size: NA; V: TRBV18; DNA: TGTGCCAGCTCACCCTCGGCCACCGGAGGTGAAAAACTGTTTTTT; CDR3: CASSPSATGGEKLFF
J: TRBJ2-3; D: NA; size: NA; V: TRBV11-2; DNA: TGTGCCAGCAAGTCCCTGAAGGGAGACCTAACTGCTACGCAGTATTTT; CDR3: CASKSLKGDLTATQYF
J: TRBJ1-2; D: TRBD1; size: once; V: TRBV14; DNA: TGTGCCAGCAGTCTTGGACAGGGCTCTGGCTACACCTTC; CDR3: CASSLGQGSGYTF
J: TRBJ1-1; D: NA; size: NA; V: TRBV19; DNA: TGTGCCAGTAGTGGGAACAGGGCAGGGGAGGCTTTCTTT; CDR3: CASSGNRAGEAFF
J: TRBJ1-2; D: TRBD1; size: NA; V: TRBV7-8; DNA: TGTGCCAGCAGCCTAAGGGACAGACGCGACTATGGCTACACCTTC; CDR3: CASSLRDRRDYGYTF